The rows below give T cell receptor beta chains drawn from one sample of a study of T cells in Graves' hyperthyroidism and ophthalmopathy. TCRdb re-called the multiplex PCR reads through MiXCR, storing one row per CDR3 protein. The table shows fewer than 700,000 distinct CDR3 sequences, with 15% to 20% occurring only once. Sample: blood. The receptors come from a woman in her twenties or thirties with Graves' hyperthyroidism. The CDR3 runs from the conserved cysteine through the conserved F or W. The D gene is left open where the match is weak. Clone sizes are given selectively: once, few, many, or a class where the clone is expanded.

>TRBV28|TRBJ1-1|many|NA
CASSLGETTEAFF
TGTGCCAGCAGTTTAGGGGAAACGACTGAAGCTTTCTTT
>TRBV19|TRBJ1-5|few|TRBD1
CASTGDPGPYSNQPQHF
TGTGCCTCTACAGGGGACCCAGGCCCTTATAGCAATCAGCCCCAGCATTTT
>TRBV7-2|TRBJ1-1|NA|NA
CASSLSWTEAFF
TGTGCCAGCAGCTTAAGCTGGACTGAAGCTTTCTTT
>TRBV29-1|TRBJ2-7|few|NA
CSVVNVQPYEQYF
TGCAGCGTTGTAAATGTACAGCCCTACGAGCAGTACTTC
>TRBV6-2/TRBV6-3|TRBJ2-4|NA|TRBD2
CASSLGLEQNIQYF
TGTGCCAGCAGTCTTGGACTAGAACAAAACATTCAGTACTTC
>TRBV2|TRBJ2-7|NA|TRBD2
CASGSGTSGSSYEQYF
TGTGCCAGCGGGTCCGGGACTAGCGGTTCCTCCTACGAGCAGTACTTC
>TRBV7-3|TRBJ2-3|NA|TRBD1
CASSPGQAADTQYF
TGTGCCAGCAGTCCGGGACAGGCGGCAGATACGCAGTATTTT
>TRBV19|TRBJ2-1|few|NA
CASTHNEQFF
TGTGCCAGTACCCACAATGAGCAGTTCTTC
>TRBV20-1|TRBJ1-4|NA|NA
CSARGYRANRDEKLFF
TGCAGTGCTAGAGGATACCGGGCCAATAGGGATGAAAAACTGTTTTTT
>TRBV5-1|TRBJ2-1|many|NA
CASSLDVDNEQFF
TGCGCCAGCAGCTTGGATGTTGACAATGAGCAGTTCTTC
>TRBV29-1|TRBJ2-2|few|NA
CSVPDGDSNTGELFF
TGCAGCGTCCCGGACGGGGACTCGAACACCGGGGAGCTGTTTTTT